The 8 T cell receptor beta chains listed next were all sequenced from one sample in a study of blood T cell repertoires in COVID-19. Using immunoSEQ multiplex PCR, the repertoire was profiled, and TCRdb retains in-frame clones only, with some absent. This table holds 270,000 or so clones, roughly 84% found once. The sample taken for sequencing was peripheral blood. The source of these receptors is a young woman with acute or convalescent COVID-19.

This chain uses TRBV7-8 with TRBJ1-1; D ambiguous. The CDR3 extends over 15 amino acids. Germline loops: CDR1 SGHVS, CDR2 FQNEAQ. V was trimmed by 2 bases and J by 1 base, leaving 11 bases between them. The CDR3 protein is CASSLRQVPNTEAFF. As DNA, the CDR3 is TGTGCCAGCAGCTTACGGCAGGTCCCGAACACTGAAGCTTTCTTT.

In nucleotides, the CDR3 is TGTGCCAGCAGCTTGAACAGGGGAAAAGAGACCCAGTACTTC. It is translated as CASSLNRGKETQYF. This chain joins TRBV21-1 and TRBJ2-5; the D segment call TRBD1 is taken from the table without a DNA check. TRBV21-1 is assigned pseudogene status. This CDR3 has 14 amino acids.

V gene TRBV19 combines with J gene TRBJ1-3; TRBD1 is a possible D gene (6 bases). The germline V gene encodes CDR1 LNHDA and CDR2 SQIVND (reference sequence). The CDR3 has 15 amino acids. V lost 2 bases and J lost 2, with 10 bases in between. The CDR3 is CASSIKGQPGNTIYF. CDR3 nucleotide sequence: TGTGCCAGTAGTATAAAGGGACAACCTGGAAACACCATATATTTT.

The rearrangement uses TRBV2 and TRBJ2-3; 7 nucleotides match TRBD2. Germline-derived CDR1 and CDR2 are SNHLY and FYNNEI. V lost 8 bases, J lost 1 base, and 9 bases stayed unmatched. The CDR3 runs 15 residues. The CDR3 region has the DNA TGTGCCAGCCTTGGGGGGAGGGCCGGCACAGATACGCAGTATTTT. It specifies CASLGGRAGTDTQYF.

The rearrangement uses TRBV5-1 and TRBJ1-1; no definite D call. Germline V gene sequence: CDR1 SGHRS, CDR2 YFSETQ. The CDR3 is made up of 14 amino acids. V was cut by 0 bases and J by 1 base, with 7 bases left in between. The CDR3 loop reads CASSLDSQNTEAFF. Here the CDR3 DNA reads TGCGCCAGCAGCTTGGACAGTCAGAACACTGAAGCTTTCTTT.

The chain uses TRBV24-1 and TRBJ2-2; the D gene is possibly TRBD2 (6 bases). V was clipped by 5 bases and J by 0 bases, with 15 bases between them. This CDR3 is 17 amino acids long. Germline CDR1 reads KGHDR; CDR2 reads SFDVKD. The CDR3 nucleotides are TGTGCCACCAGTGCGTACTCCGGGACTTCGAACACCGGGGAGCTGTTTTTT. It codes for CATSAYSGTSNTGELFF.

The chain is built from TRBV10-3 and TRBJ1-3, with TRBD1 identical over 7 bases. The V gene's germline CDR1 is ENHRY and CDR2 SYGVKD. This CDR3 is built from 13 residues. V dropped 8 bases and J dropped 0; count of bases not matched to a gene: 1. CDR3 in DNA: TGTGCCATCGGGACAGTCTCTGGAAACACCATATATTTT. Translating it yields CAIGTVSGNTIYF.

This chain links TRBV11-2 with TRBJ2-1, with 10 bases matching TRBD2. The CDR3 totals 17 residues. Germline V CDR1 and CDR2: SGHAT, FQNNGV. After removal of 5 bases from V and 0 bases from J, the junction contained 7 bases not matched to a gene. Written as DNA, the CDR3 is TGTGCCAGCAGCCCTCGGTTAGCGGGAGGCTCCTACAATGAGCAGTTCTTC. It translates to CASSPRLAGGSYNEQFF.